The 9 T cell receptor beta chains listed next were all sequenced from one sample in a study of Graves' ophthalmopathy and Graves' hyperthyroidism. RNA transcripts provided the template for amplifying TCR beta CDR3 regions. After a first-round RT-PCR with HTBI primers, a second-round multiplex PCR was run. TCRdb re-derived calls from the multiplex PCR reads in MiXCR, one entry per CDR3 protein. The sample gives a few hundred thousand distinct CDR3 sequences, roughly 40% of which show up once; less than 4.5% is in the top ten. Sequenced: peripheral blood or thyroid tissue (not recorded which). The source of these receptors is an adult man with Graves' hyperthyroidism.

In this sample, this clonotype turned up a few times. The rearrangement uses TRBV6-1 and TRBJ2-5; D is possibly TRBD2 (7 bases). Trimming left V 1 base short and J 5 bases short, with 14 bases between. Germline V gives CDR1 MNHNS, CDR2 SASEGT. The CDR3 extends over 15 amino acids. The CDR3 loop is CASSEGGGVGETQYF. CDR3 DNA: TGTGCCAGCAGTGAAGGAGGGGGGGTCGGGGAGACCCAGTACTTC.

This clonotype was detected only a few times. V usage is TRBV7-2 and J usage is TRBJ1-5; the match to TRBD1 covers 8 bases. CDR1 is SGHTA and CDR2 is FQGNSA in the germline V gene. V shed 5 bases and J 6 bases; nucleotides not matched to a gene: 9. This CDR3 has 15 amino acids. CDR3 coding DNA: TGTGCCAGCAGCCCGGGACAGGCGGAGTCTCAGCCCCAGCATTTT. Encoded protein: CASSPGQAESQPQHF.

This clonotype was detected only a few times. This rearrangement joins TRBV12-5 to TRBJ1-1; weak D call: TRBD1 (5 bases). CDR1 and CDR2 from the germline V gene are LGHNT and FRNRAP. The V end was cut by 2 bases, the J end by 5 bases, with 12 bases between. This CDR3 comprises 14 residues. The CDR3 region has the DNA TGTGCTAGTGGTTTGCCCATTGGGGGAACTGAAGCTTTCTTT. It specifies CASGLPIGGTEAFF.

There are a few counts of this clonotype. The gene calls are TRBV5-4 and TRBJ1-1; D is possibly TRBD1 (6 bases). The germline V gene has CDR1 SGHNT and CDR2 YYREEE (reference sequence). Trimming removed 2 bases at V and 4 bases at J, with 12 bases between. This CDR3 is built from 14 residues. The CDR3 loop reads CASSLKGGGTEAFF. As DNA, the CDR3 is TGTGCCAGCAGCTTAAAGGGGGGCGGCACTGAAGCTTTCTTT.

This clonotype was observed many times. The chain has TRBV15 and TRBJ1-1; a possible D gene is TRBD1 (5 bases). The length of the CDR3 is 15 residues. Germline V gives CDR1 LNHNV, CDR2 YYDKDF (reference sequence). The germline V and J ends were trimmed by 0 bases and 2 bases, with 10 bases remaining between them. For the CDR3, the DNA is TGTGCCACCAGCAGAGAATCGAGGGGCAACACTGAAGCTTTCTTT. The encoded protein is CATSRESRGNTEAFF. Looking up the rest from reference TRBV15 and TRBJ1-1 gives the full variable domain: DAMVIQNPRYQVTQFGKPVTLSCSQTLNHNVMYWYQQKSSQAPKLLFHYYDKDFNNEADTPDNFQSRRPNTSFCFLDIRSPGLGDTAMYLCATSRESRGNTEAFFGQGTRLTVV.

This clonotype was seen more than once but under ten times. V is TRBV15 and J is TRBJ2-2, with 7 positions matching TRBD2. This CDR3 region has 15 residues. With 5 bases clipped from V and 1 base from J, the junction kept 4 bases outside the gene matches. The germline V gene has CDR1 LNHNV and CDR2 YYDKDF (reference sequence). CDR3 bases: TGTGCCACCAGCGTTGGGACTAAGAACACCGGGGAGCTGTTTTTT. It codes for CATSVGTKNTGELFF. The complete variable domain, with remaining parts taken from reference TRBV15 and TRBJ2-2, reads DAMVIQNPRYQVTQFGKPVTLSCSQTLNHNVMYWYQQKSSQAPKLLFHYYDKDFNNEADTPDNFQSRRPNTSFCFLDIRSPGLGDTAMYLCATSVGTKNTGELFFGEGSRLTVL.

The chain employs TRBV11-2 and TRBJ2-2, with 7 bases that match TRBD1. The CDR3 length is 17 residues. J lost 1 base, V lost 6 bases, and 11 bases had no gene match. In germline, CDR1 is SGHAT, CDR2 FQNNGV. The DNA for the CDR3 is TGTGCCAGCAGACAACTCCCGGGACAGCTGAACACCGGGGAGCTGTTTTTT. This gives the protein CASRQLPGQLNTGELFF.

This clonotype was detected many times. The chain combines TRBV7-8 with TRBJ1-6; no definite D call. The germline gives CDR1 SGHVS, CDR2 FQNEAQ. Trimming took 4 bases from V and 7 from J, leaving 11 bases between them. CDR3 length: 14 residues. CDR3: CASSSYSGNSPLHF. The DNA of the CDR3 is TGTGCCAGCAGCTCGTACTCGGGGAATTCACCCCTCCACTTT.

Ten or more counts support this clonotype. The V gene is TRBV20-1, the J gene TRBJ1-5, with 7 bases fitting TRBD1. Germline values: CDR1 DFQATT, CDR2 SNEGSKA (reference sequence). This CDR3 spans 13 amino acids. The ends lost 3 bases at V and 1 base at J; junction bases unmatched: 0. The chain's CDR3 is CSASRGSNQPQHF. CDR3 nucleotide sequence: TGCAGTGCTAGCAGGGGGAGCAATCAGCCCCAGCATTTT.